This paragraph reports one T cell receptor (beta chain). Its antigen is undetermined. The data originate from a study of cytomegalovirus exposure and HLA in healthy donors. Background on the study: The roughly 670 first-cohort repertoires shared a platform with the roughly 130 validation repertoires, as reported in a later analysis. General study results and limits: A few CMV-associated chains proved CMV antigen-specific in vitro. Most TCR sequences were rare, but some public TCRs occurred in many donors. Both high specificity and high sensitivity reportedly marked the classifier's diagnosis of cytomegalovirus status.

The assay was immunoSEQ multiplex PCR, and TCRdb's table has in-frame clones only and misses some. The table records 130,000 to 150,000 clones, about 90% of them present only once. V dropped 6 bases and J dropped 4 bases, with 17 bases sitting between them. The germline V gene encodes CDR1 MNHNY and CDR2 SVGAGI (reference sequence). The CDR3 runs 15 residues. The rearrangement links TRBV6-6 to TRBJ2-3, with TRBD2 as a possible D gene (6 bases). Sample: PBMCs. This receptor was taken from a man aged 18-30 years in good health and CMV-seronegative. The chain's CDR3 is CASRLAASGSDTQYF. In nucleotides, the CDR3 is TGTGCCAGCAGACTGGCTGCCAGCGGGTCAGATACGCAGTATTTT.